This T cell receptor beta chain came from a study of control samples from healthy donors and cancer patients. Only in-frame clones appear in the TCRdb table, and some are missing; sequencing was by immunoSEQ multiplex PCR. The sample consists of under 450,000 clones, 80% to 95% of them appearing once. A word on this clone: Other DNA variants within this sample encode the same CDR3.

Sequenced input: PBMCs. The origin of this receptor is a man aged 35 to 55 with head and neck cancer.

CDR3 loop: CSAGVDRRDTF. The CDR3 region has the DNA TGCAGTGCTGGGGTTGATAGGCGTGATACCTTC. This chain connects TRBV20-1 to TRBJ1-2; D not resolved. The CDR3 spans 11 residues. Trimming stripped 5 bases from V and 14 bases from J, with 18 bases between. Per germline, CDR1 DFQATT and CDR2 SNEGSKA (reference sequence).